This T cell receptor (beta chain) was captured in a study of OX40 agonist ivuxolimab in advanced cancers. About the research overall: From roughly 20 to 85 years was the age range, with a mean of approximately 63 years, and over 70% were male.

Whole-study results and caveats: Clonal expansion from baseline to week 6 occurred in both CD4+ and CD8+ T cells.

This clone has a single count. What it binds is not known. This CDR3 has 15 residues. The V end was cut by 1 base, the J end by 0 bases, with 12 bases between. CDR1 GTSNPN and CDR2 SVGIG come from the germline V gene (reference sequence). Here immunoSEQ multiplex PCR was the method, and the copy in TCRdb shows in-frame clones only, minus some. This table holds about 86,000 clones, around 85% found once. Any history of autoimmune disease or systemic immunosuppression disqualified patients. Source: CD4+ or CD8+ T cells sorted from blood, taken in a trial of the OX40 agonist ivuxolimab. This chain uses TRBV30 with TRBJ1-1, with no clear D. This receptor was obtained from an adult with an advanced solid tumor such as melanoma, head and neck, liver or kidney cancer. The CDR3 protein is CAWSEEQLMNTEAFF. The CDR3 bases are TGTGCCTGGAGTGAGGAACAGCTCATGAACACTGAAGCTTTCTTT.